The 22 T cell receptor beta chains in this list originate from one sample, sequenced in a study of blood T cell repertoires in COVID-19. The method was immunoSEQ multiplex PCR; TCRdb's version includes in-frame clones alone and lacks a portion of them. Here the sample spans 200,000 to 250,000 clones, over 80% being singletons. Sequencing was carried out using PBMCs or T cells enriched from blood (not recorded which). All receptors come from a woman aged 25 to 39 with acute COVID-19.

The DNA of the CDR3 is TGTGCCAGCAGCCCCGACAGGGGGCCGGAGGAGACCCAGTACTTC. Amino acid sequence: CASSPDRGPEETQYF. This sequence joins TRBV3-1 (or the pseudogene TRBV3-2) and TRBJ2-5; 10 bases agree with TRBD1. Germline V gives CDR1 LGHDT, CDR2 YNNKEL (reference sequence). V was pared by 4 bases and J by 5 bases, with 7 bases of the junction left unmatched. The CDR3 loop spans 15 amino acids.

This clone was detected only once. The rearrangement joins TRBV5-6 to TRBJ1-1; D is ambiguous. Trimming shortened V by 1 base and J by 3 bases, and 7 bases separated the two germline ends. Germline CDR1 and CDR2: SGHDT and YYEEEE. This CDR3 spans 13 amino acids. CDR3 region: CASSLTTYTEAFF. CDR3 in DNA: TGTGCCAGCAGCTTGACTACTTACACTGAAGCTTTCTTT.

V is TRBV10-1 and J is TRBJ1-6; D ambiguous. CDR1 is WNHNN and CDR2 is SYGVQD in the germline V gene (reference sequence). The CDR3 loop spans 13 amino acids. V lost 7 bases and J lost 7, with 11 bases in between. The CDR3 here is CASTQAPNSPLHF. The CDR3 DNA reads TGCGCCAGCACCCAGGCGCCCAATTCACCCCTCCACTTT.

This clone was counted between two and nine times. The rearrangement links TRBV11-2 to TRBJ1-2, with D hard to call. Deletions cut 0 bases from V and 1 base from J, with 9 bases between. The CDR3 extends over 15 amino acids. CDR1 is SGHAT, CDR2 FQNNGV, per germline. CDR3 coding DNA: TGTGCCAGCAGCTTAGATGGGCAGATTAACTATGGCTACACCTTC. Residues: CASSLDGQINYGYTF.

V gene TRBV10-3 combines with J gene TRBJ1-3; D gene unclear. Germline lookup yields CDR1 ENHRY and CDR2 SYGVKD. V lost 2 bases and J lost 2, with 13 bases in between. The CDR3 spans 16 residues. The DNA of the CDR3 is TGTGCCATCAGTGAGGGAGGGCAGACGGCTGGAAACACCATATATTTT. The encoded protein is CAISEGGQTAGNTIYF.

This sequence joins TRBV7-8 and TRBJ1-2; 9 bases align to TRBD1. CDR3 length: 15 amino acids. Germline trimming cut 5 bases from V and 2 bases from J; bases unmatched to any gene: 6. The germline V gene encodes CDR1 SGHVS and CDR2 FQNEAQ. In nucleotides, the CDR3 is TGTGCCAGCAGCGAACACAGGGGGCGCAACTATGGCTACACCTTC. This codes for CASSEHRGRNYGYTF.

The genes are TRBV7-2 and TRBJ2-1; D is possibly TRBD1 (6 bases). Between the trimmed V and J ends, which lost 1 base and 6 bases, there was a span of 7 bases. From germline, CDR1 is SGHTA and CDR2 FQGNSA. The CDR3 is 13 amino acids. CDR3 DNA sequence: TGTGCCAGCAGCTTAGGAGGGGGCAATGAGCAGTTCTTC. This gives the protein CASSLGGGNEQFF. Drawing the rest from reference TRBV7-2 and TRBJ2-1, the complete variable domain is GAGVSQSPSNKVTEKGKDVELRCDPISGHTALYWYRQSLGQGLEFLIYFQGNSAPDKSGLPSDRFSAERTGGSVSTLTIQRTQQEDSAVYLCASSLGGGNEQFFGPGTRLTVL.

The chain carries TRBV4-1 and TRBJ2-3; the match to TRBD2 covers 8 bases. The CDR3 runs to 18 residues. Germline V gives CDR1 MGHRA, CDR2 YSYEKL. V was clipped by 1 base and J by 1 base; unmatched bases: 10. Here the CDR3 DNA reads TGCGCCAGCAGCCAAGGGCGCGGGGGGCCAAGCCGCACAGATACGCAGTATTTT. Translation gives CASSQGRGGPSRTDTQYF.

The chain carries TRBV4-1 and TRBJ1-1; D is unresolved. The V and J ends lost 1 base and 8 bases respectively, with 14 bases between them. This CDR3 has 14 amino acids. Germline loops: CDR1 MGHRA, CDR2 YSYEKL. The CDR3 is CASSQGAGPNEAFF. The CDR3 coding sequence is TGCGCCAGCAGCCAAGGGGCAGGTCCTAACGAAGCTTTCTTT.

The chain uses TRBV19 and TRBJ1-5; 7 bases are shared with TRBD1. CDR3 length equals 15 residues. The germline CDR1 and CDR2 sequences are LNHDA and SQIVND (reference sequence). With 6 bases clipped from V and 1 base from J, the junction kept 6 bases outside the gene matches. CDR3 sequence reads: CASRDRSGSNQPQHF. In DNA form, the CDR3 reads TGTGCCAGTAGGGACAGGTCGGGGAGCAATCAGCCCCAGCATTTT.

The chain recombines TRBV7-2 with TRBJ2-1; the match to TRBD1 covers 10 bases. Germline V gives CDR1 SGHTA, CDR2 FQGNSA. This CDR3 is 16 amino acids long. Unmatched junction bases numbered 7, after V lost 5 bases and J lost 3 bases. This CDR3 reads CASSPQTGGDYNEQFF. Here the CDR3 DNA reads TGTGCCAGCAGCCCACAGACAGGGGGCGACTACAATGAGCAGTTCTTC.

The table lists this clone with a count of one. The chain uses TRBV9 and TRBJ2-2; D gene uncertain. In germline, CDR1 is SGDLS, CDR2 YYNGEE. This CDR3 has 14 residues. Trimming left V 5 bases short and J 2 bases short, with 10 bases between. This CDR3 is CASRVGPNTGELFF. As DNA, the CDR3 is TGTGCCAGCAGGGTGGGCCCCAACACCGGGGAGCTGTTTTTT.

V and J are TRBV29-1 and TRBJ1-2; D might be TRBD1 (6 bases). Germline V gene sequence: CDR1 SQVTM, CDR2 ANQGSEA. This CDR3 is 14 amino acids long. V gave up 4 bases and J gave up 8 bases, with 20 bases separating them. CDR3 coding DNA: TGCAGCGTTGTACCGCAGGGGCCCCCTGAAGGCTACACCTTC. Translated, it gives CSVVPQGPPEGYTF.

The J gene is TRBJ2-3, the V gene TRBV5-4; possibly TRBD2 for D (6 bases). Trimming cost V 2 bases and J 6 bases, with 10 bases left between them. The germline V gene has CDR1 SGHNT and CDR2 YYREEE (reference sequence). The CDR3 sequence is 13 residues long. CDR3 residues: CASSFAGPDTQYF. The CDR3 coding sequence is TGTGCCAGCAGCTTTGCGGGGCCGGATACGCAGTATTTT.

The V call is TRBV11-3, the J call TRBJ2-7; 7 bases are a match to TRBD1. This CDR3 has 12 amino acids. Germline values: CDR1 SGHNT, CDR2 YENEEA. V was pared by 3 bases and J by 7 bases, with 3 bases of the junction left unmatched. CDR3 region: CASSLGTDEQYF. CDR3 in DNA: TGTGCCAGCAGCTTGGGGACAGATGAGCAGTACTTC.

The genes are TRBV28 and TRBJ2-1; no clear D gene. Germline V gene sequence: CDR1 MDHEN, CDR2 SYDVKM. V was cut by 7 bases and J by 7 bases, with 14 bases left in between. The CDR3 has 13 residues. The CDR3 loop reads CASNTDGYNEQFF. The CDR3 DNA reads as TGTGCCAGCAACACTGACGGGTATAATGAGCAGTTCTTC.

The chain is built from TRBV5-4 and TRBJ2-1; weak D call: TRBD2 (5 bases). The V gene's germline CDR1 is SGHNT and CDR2 YYREEE (reference sequence). V lost 4 bases to trimming and J lost 2 bases, with 16 bases between them. CDR3 length: 16 amino acids. CDR3 DNA: TGTGCCAGCAGCAAGATGGAGCCTAGCCCCTACAATGAGCAGTTCTTC. It translates to CASSKMEPSPYNEQFF. Complete variable domain (other parts from reference TRBV5-4 and TRBJ2-1): ETGVTQSPTHLIKTRGQQVTLRCSSQSGHNTVSWYQQALGQGPQFIFQYYREEENGRGNFPPRFSGLQFPNYSSELNVNALELDDSALYLCASSKMEPSPYNEQFFGPGTRLTVL.

The genes are TRBV27 and TRBJ1-2; 9 nucleotides line up with TRBD1. CDR1 and CDR2 from the germline V gene are MNHEY and SMNVEV (reference sequence). Trimming cost V 8 bases and J 7 bases; bases outside gene matches: 14. This CDR3 is 15 amino acids long. The CDR3 bases are TGTGCCAGCCTTAAGACAGGGGGGGTTACTAGTGGCTACACCTTC. Protein: CASLKTGGVTSGYTF.

This rearrangement joins TRBV6-2 or TRBV6-3 to TRBJ2-1; 8 bases map to TRBD2. Germline assignment: CDR1 MNHEY and CDR2 SVGEGT. After removal of 2 bases from V and 0 bases from J, the junction contained 6 bases not matched to a gene. The CDR3 is made up of 17 amino acids. The CDR3 region is CASSYRTSPSSYNEQFF. The CDR3 DNA reads TGTGCCAGCAGTTACAGGACTAGCCCTAGCTCCTACAATGAGCAGTTCTTC.

The V gene is TRBV7-2, the J gene TRBJ1-4; 8 bases fit TRBD1. CDR3 length equals 15 residues. V lost 5 bases to trimming and J lost 3 bases; unmatched junction nucleotides: 5. Germline V gives CDR1 SGHTA, CDR2 FQGNSA. The CDR3 bases are TGTGCCAGCAGCCCGACGGGACAGGCTAATGAAAAACTGTTTTTT. Translation: CASSPTGQANEKLFF.

The J gene is TRBJ1-2, the V gene TRBV6-1, with D perhaps matching TRBD1 (5 bases). V shed 1 base and J shed 4 bases, with 10 bases lying between them. The CDR3 consists of 14 residues. CDR1 and CDR2 (germline): MNHNS, SASEGT. The CDR3 DNA reads TGTGCCAGCAGTGAAGACCCGGGGGGCTATGGCTACACCTTC. It encodes CASSEDPGGYGYTF.

The gene calls are TRBV5-1 and TRBJ2-1; no firm D call. The CDR3 has 14 residues. Germline V gene lookup returns CDR1 SGHRS and CDR2 YFSETQ. V lost 0 bases and J lost 7, with 11 bases in between. This chain's CDR3 is CASSLASDGNEQFF. CDR3 coding DNA: TGCGCCAGCAGCTTGGCAAGTGACGGGAATGAGCAGTTCTTC.